This TCR beta chain is from a study of cytomegalovirus exposure and HLA in healthy donors. Study-level background: Of several hundred genotyped donors, 65% to 85% clustered with self-reported Caucasian donors. Study results and caveats: According to the study, roughly 160 TCR beta chains were cytomegalovirus-associated. One variant, a missense change in DCLRE1C, was linked in a later analysis to TCR beta V- and J-gene trimming.

This clone was observed a single time. Its specificity is not known. The CDR3 has 16 amino acids. The germline V gene has CDR1 SGHDT and CDR2 YYEEEE. Amplification used 60 Vbeta primers and 13 Jbeta primers. Only in-frame clones appear in the TCRdb table, and some are missing; sequencing was by immunoSEQ multiplex PCR. The sample includes some 140,000 clones, under 80% of them seen just once. The sequenced sample consisted of PBMCs. The J gene is TRBJ2-5, the V gene TRBV5-6; 11 bases fit TRBD1. The J call may be mistaken, given a closer DNA end match to TRBJ2-7. The clonotype comes from a man aged 25-40 years in good health and CMV-seronegative. The CDR3 spells CASSQDRGLMSYEQYF. The CDR3 DNA reads as TGTGCCAGCAGCCAGGACAGGGGGCTAATGAGCTACGAGCAGTACTTC.